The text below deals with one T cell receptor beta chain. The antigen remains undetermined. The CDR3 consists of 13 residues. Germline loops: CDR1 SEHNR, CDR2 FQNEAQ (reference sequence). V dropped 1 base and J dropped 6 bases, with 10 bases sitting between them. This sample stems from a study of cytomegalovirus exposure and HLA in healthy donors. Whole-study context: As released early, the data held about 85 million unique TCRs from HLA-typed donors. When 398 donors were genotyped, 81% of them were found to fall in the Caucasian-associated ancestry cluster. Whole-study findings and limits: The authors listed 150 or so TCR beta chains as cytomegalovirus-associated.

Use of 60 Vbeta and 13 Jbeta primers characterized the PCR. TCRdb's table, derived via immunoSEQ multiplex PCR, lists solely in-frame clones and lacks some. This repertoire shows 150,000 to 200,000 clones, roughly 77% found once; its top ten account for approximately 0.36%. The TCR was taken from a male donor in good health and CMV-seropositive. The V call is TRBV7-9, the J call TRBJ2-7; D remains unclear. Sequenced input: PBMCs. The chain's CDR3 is CASSLVPEREQYF. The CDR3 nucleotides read TGTGCCAGCAGCTTAGTTCCCGAGCGCGAGCAGTACTTC.